The 27 T cell receptor beta chains in this list originate from one sample, sequenced in a study of T cell responses to AZD1222 COVID-19 vaccine. Sequenced by immunoSEQ multiplex PCR; TCRdb stores in-frame clones only, minus some. The sample carries about 150,000 clones, about nine tenths recorded once. The sample here was peripheral blood, taken 28 days after the second AZD1222 dose. The receptors stem from an adult who received the AZD1222 COVID-19 vaccine.

This clone has a handful of counts. The chain links TRBV6-5 to TRBJ1-2; weak D call: TRBD1 (5 bases). Trimming shortened V by 11 bases and J by 1 base, and 11 bases separated the two germline ends. Germline CDR1 reads MNHEY; CDR2 reads SVGAGI. This CDR3 has 12 amino acids. This CDR3 is CAGGTLNYGYTF. Here the CDR3 DNA reads TGTGCCGGGGGGACGCTTAACTATGGCTACACCTTC.

This rearrangement joins TRBV5-6 to TRBJ1-6, with D unclear. Between the trimmed V and J ends, which lost 2 bases and 10 bases, there was a span of 16 bases. Germline loops: CDR1 SGHDT, CDR2 YYEEEE. The CDR3 totals 15 residues. The CDR3 is CASSLKTVIMSPLHF. The CDR3 nucleotides are TGTGCCAGCAGCTTAAAGACTGTTATCATGTCACCCCTCCACTTT.

The chain is built from TRBV5-4 and TRBJ2-2, with 10 bases that match TRBD2. This CDR3 has 16 amino acids. The germline CDR1 and CDR2 sequences are SGHNT and YYREEE (reference sequence). Unmatched junction bases numbered 3, after V lost 2 bases and J lost 2 bases. The CDR3 DNA follows: TGTGCCAGCAGCTTAGGACTAGCGGCTAACACCGGGGAGCTGTTTTTT. Encoded protein: CASSLGLAANTGELFF.

This sequence joins TRBV15 and TRBJ2-7; 8 bases agree with TRBD2. In germline, CDR1 is LNHNV, CDR2 YYDKDF (reference sequence). With 1 base clipped from V and 9 bases from J, the junction kept 20 bases outside the gene matches. CDR3 length equals 18 residues. The CDR3 DNA follows: TGTGCCACCAGCAGAGGAATACTTGTGGGGGGACTAGGGAAGAGGCAGTACTTC. Amino acid sequence: CATSRGILVGGLGKRQYF.

This chain uses TRBV6-5 with TRBJ1-2; TRBD1 agrees at 10 bases. The length of the CDR3 is 13 residues. The V gene end was trimmed by 6 bases and the J gene end by 2 bases; junction bases not matched to a gene: 0. CDR1 is MNHEY and CDR2 is SVGAGI in the germline V gene. Written as DNA, the CDR3 is TGTGCCAGCAGGGACAGGGGGAACTATGGCTACACCTTC. As protein: CASRDRGNYGYTF.

V gene TRBV7-3 combines with J gene TRBJ2-1; 7 positions match TRBD2. V was pared by 1 base and J by 3 bases, with 3 bases of the junction left unmatched. CDR1 SGHTA and CDR2 FQGTGA come from the germline V gene. This CDR3 has 15 residues. The CDR3: CASSLIPSGYNEQFF. CDR3 DNA sequence: TGTGCCAGCAGCTTAATCCCTAGCGGCTACAATGAGCAGTTCTTC.

V is TRBV6-5 and J is TRBJ2-2; D possibly matches TRBD1 or TRBD2 (5 bases each). The CDR3 has 12 residues. Germline V gene data show CDR1 as MNHEY and CDR2 as SVGAGI. Trimming cost V 6 bases and J 8 bases, with 10 bases left between them. This CDR3 reads CASSRGSGELFF. CDR3 bases: TGTGCCAGCAGCCGGGGCTCGGGGGAGCTGTTTTTT.

This clone was detected only a few times. The chain uses TRBV2 and TRBJ1-1; 11 bases match TRBD1. V trimming: 6 bases; J trimming: 6 bases; junction bases outside the gene matches: 9. This CDR3 is built from 15 residues. The germline V gene has CDR1 SNHLY and CDR2 FYNNEI. The CDR3 DNA is TGTGCCAGCAGCGTTGGACAGGGGGCGGGCTCTGAAGCTTTCTTT. It is translated as CASSVGQGAGSEAFF.

This chain joins TRBV4-2 and TRBJ2-2; D may match TRBD1 or TRBD2 (5 bases each). This CDR3 region has 18 residues. Germline V gene sequence: CDR1 LGHNA, CDR2 YNFKEQ. V dropped 1 base and J dropped 4 bases, with 19 bases sitting between them. The CDR3 sequence is CASSQAPLAGSGTGELFF. The CDR3 DNA is TGTGCCAGCAGCCAAGCCCCCTTGGCAGGGAGTGGCACCGGGGAGCTGTTTTTT.

This clone was recorded a few times. The V call is TRBV2, the J call TRBJ2-1, with 10 nucleotides matching TRBD1. The CDR3 runs 12 residues. Trimming at V came to 7 bases and at J to 9 bases, leaving 3 bases not matched to a gene. Germline CDR1 reads SNHLY; CDR2 reads FYNNEI. The CDR3 region is CASKRQGAEQFF. CDR3 in DNA: TGTGCCAGCAAAAGACAGGGGGCTGAGCAGTTCTTC.

This sequence joins TRBV3-1 (or the pseudogene TRBV3-2) and TRBJ2-1; D is perhaps TRBD1 (6 bases). This CDR3 is built from 11 residues. V lost 8 bases to trimming and J lost 7 bases, with 9 bases between them. Per germline, CDR1 LGHDT and CDR2 YNNKEL (reference sequence). CDR3 nucleotide sequence: TGTGCCAGCCGAACAGGGAATGAGCAGTTCTTC. This encodes CASRTGNEQFF.

The genes are TRBV4-3 and TRBJ1-2, with 8 positions matching TRBD1. V dropped 0 bases and J dropped 3; count of bases not matched to a gene: 6. The germline V gene encodes CDR1 LGHNA and CDR2 YSLEER. The CDR3 is 16 amino acids. CDR3 loop: CASSQDVAGGHYGYTF. CDR3 DNA sequence: TGCGCCAGCAGCCAAGATGTCGCAGGGGGCCACTATGGCTACACCTTC.

This clone was recorded once. The V call is TRBV28, the J call TRBJ1-5; D uncertain. The ends were cut back, 8 bases at V and 9 bases at J, with 17 bases in the middle. The germline V gene encodes CDR1 MDHEN and CDR2 SYDVKM. The CDR3 totals 13 residues. The DNA of the CDR3 is TGTGCCAGCGGATCTACATCGTTTGGGCCCCAGCATTTT. Amino acids: CASGSTSFGPQHF.

The chain uses TRBV10-3 and TRBJ2-1; D is perhaps TRBD2 (5 bases). Germline V gene sequence: CDR1 ENHRY, CDR2 SYGVKD. This CDR3 comprises 12 residues. The V and J ends lost 8 bases and 10 bases respectively, with 15 bases between them. DNA for the CDR3: TGTGCCATCCGCGGGCGATTGTCGGAGCAGTTCTTC. Translating gives CAIRGRLSEQFF.

The rearrangement joins TRBV4-3 to TRBJ2-3; D gene uncertain. The CDR3 has 16 residues. Per germline, CDR1 LGHNA and CDR2 YSLEER. Trimming took 1 base from V and 6 from J, leaving 17 bases between them. The CDR3 loop is CASSQGAGGKKDTQYF. The CDR3 DNA reads TGCGCCAGCAGCCAAGGGGCCGGCGGTAAAAAGGATACGCAGTATTTT.

The rearrangement uses TRBV28 and TRBJ2-7; 9 bases line up with TRBD1. Germline CDR1 MDHEN, CDR2 SYDVKM. The CDR3 extends over 12 amino acids. Unmatched junction bases numbered 6, after V lost 8 bases and J lost 7 bases. The CDR3 DNA follows: TGTGCCAGCGGGACAGGGATAAGGGAGCAGTACTTC. It specifies CASGTGIREQYF.

Comment on this clone: Mismatch with germline at one junction end may stem from a read error. The chain joins TRBV7-3 to TRBJ2-1; TRBD1 is a possible D gene (5 bases). Germline V gene data show CDR1 as SGHTA and CDR2 as FQGTGA. The CDR3 sequence is 11 residues long. CDR3 residues: CANSQGNEQFF. The CDR3 region has the DNA TGTGCCAACAGCCAGGGAAATGAGCAGTTCTTC.

The V gene is TRBV7-6, the J gene TRBJ2-5; TRBD1 matches 8 bases. Germline V gives CDR1 SGHVS, CDR2 FNYEAQ. The CDR3 is 13 amino acids. The ends lost 5 bases at V and 4 bases at J; junction bases unmatched: 3. CDR3 nucleotides: TGTGCCAGCAGCCTAGACAGGGGAGAGACCCAGTACTTC. Its protein is CASSLDRGETQYF.

The genes are TRBV28 and TRBJ1-5; D remains ambiguous. Germline CDR1 is MDHEN and CDR2 is SYDVKM. Deletions cut 6 bases from V and 6 bases from J, with 18 bases between. This CDR3 contains 15 residues. This CDR3 reads CASSPRRTSTQPQHF. The DNA for the CDR3 is TGTGCCAGCAGCCCAAGGAGGACTTCTACTCAGCCCCAGCATTTT.

The CDR3 DNA sequence: TGTGCCAGCAGCTTAGATTCGGCTTTGAATGAGCAGTTCTTC. Its protein is CASSLDSALNEQFF. The rearrangement links TRBV11-2 to TRBJ2-1; D is undetermined. Trimming removed 0 bases from V and 7 bases from J, with 10 bases in between. This CDR3 region has 14 residues. CDR1 and CDR2 (germline): SGHAT, FQNNGV.

DNA for the CDR3: TGTGCCAGCAGTGACTCGTTTCGGGGAGGGACCACCGGGGAGCTGTTTTTT. It specifies CASSDSFRGGTTGELFF. The J gene is TRBJ2-2, the V gene TRBV6-4; 7 positions match TRBD2. Germline CDR1 is MRHNA and CDR2 is SNTAGT. The CDR3 sequence is 17 residues long. The trim removed 0 bases at V and 4 bases at J, leaving 8 bases unmatched.

This chain connects TRBV7-6 to TRBJ1-2; TRBD1 is a possible D gene (5 bases). The CDR3 covers 15 residues. From germline, CDR1 is SGHVS and CDR2 FNYEAQ. The V gene lost 0 bases and the J gene lost 6 bases, with 14 bases spanning the gap. Here the CDR3 reads CASSLAIGGGNGYTF. The CDR3 DNA reads as TGTGCCAGCAGCTTAGCGATCGGGGGAGGGAATGGCTACACCTTC.

The sample holds one count of this clone. The J gene is TRBJ2-7, the V gene TRBV3-1 (or the pseudogene TRBV3-2), with 11 nucleotides matching TRBD2. Germline trimming cut 6 bases from V and 4 bases from J; bases unmatched to any gene: 2. The germline V gene has CDR1 LGHDT and CDR2 YNNKEL (reference sequence). The CDR3 is 13 residues long. The chain's CDR3 is CASSTSGSYEQYF. The CDR3 DNA reads TGTGCCAGCAGTACTAGCGGGAGTTACGAGCAGTACTTC.

V gene TRBV6-5 combines with J gene TRBJ2-7; TRBD2 aligns across 10 bases. CDR1 is MNHEY and CDR2 is SVGAGI in the germline V gene. The CDR3 loop spans 15 amino acids. The junction had 8 bases not matched to a gene; V was cut back by 8 bases and J by 1 base. DNA of the CDR3: TGTGCCAGCGCTTATCTAGCGGGAGTGTCCTACGAGCAGTACTTC. Residues: CASAYLAGVSYEQYF.

CDR3 sequence: CASSDSEPRANQETQYF. CDR3 bases: TGTGCCAGCAGTGACTCAGAACCCAGAGCGAACCAAGAGACCCAGTACTTC. V gene TRBV6-4 combines with J gene TRBJ2-5; D uncertain. Germline CDR1 is MRHNA and CDR2 is SNTAGT. This CDR3 contains 17 residues. V was shortened by 0 bases and J by 0 bases, with 14 bases between the two germline ends.

This clone has only one observation. The CDR3 protein is CASSQEEGSLHYEQYF. In nucleotides, the CDR3 is TGCGCCAGCAGCCAAGAGGAAGGCTCCCTTCACTACGAGCAGTACTTC. This chain joins TRBV4-3 and TRBJ2-7; D unresolved. V was clipped by 0 bases and J by 3 bases, with 15 bases between them. The CDR3 is made up of 16 amino acids. CDR1 LGHNA and CDR2 YSLEER come from the germline V gene.

The count of this clone is one. The rearrangement links TRBV4-3 to TRBJ2-3, with D hard to call. CDR3 length: 14 residues. In germline, CDR1 is LGHNA, CDR2 YSLEER. Trimming left V 0 bases short and J 7 bases short, with 11 bases between. CDR3 sequence: CASSQDSQANTQYF. CDR3 in DNA: TGCGCCAGCAGCCAAGATTCTCAAGCGAATACGCAGTATTTT.